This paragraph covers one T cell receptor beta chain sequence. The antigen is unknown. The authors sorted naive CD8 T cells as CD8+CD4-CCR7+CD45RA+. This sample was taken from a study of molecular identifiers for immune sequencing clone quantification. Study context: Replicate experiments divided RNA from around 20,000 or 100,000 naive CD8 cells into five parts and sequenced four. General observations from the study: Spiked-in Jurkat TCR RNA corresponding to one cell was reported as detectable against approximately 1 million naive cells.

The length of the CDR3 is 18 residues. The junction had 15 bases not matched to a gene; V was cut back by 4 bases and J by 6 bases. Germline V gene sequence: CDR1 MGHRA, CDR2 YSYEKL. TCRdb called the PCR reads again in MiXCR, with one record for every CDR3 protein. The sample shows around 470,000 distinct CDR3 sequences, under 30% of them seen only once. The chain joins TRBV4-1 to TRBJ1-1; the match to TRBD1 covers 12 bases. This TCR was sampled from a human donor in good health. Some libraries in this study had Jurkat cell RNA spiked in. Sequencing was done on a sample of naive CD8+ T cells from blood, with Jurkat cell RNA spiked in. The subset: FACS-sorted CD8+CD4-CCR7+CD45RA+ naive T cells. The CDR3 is CASSRDRGTGGWSPEAFF. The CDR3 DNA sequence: TGCGCCAGCAGCCGAGATAGAGGGACAGGGGGCTGGAGCCCTGAAGCTTTCTTT.